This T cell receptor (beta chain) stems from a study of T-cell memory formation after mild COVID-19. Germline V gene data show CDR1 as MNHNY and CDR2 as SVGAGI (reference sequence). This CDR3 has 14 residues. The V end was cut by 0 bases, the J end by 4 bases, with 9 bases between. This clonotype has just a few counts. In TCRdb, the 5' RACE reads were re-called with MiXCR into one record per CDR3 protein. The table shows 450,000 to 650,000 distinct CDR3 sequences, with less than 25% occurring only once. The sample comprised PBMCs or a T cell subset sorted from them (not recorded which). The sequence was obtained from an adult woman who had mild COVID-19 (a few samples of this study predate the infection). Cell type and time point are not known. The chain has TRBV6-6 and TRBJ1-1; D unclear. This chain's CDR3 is CASSYSAVLTEAFF. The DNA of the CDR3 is TGTGCCAGCAGTTACTCGGCAGTTCTCACTGAAGCTTTCTTT.